These 21 T cell receptor beta chains were all obtained from the same sample, sequenced in a study of T cell responses to AZD1222 COVID-19 vaccine. Generated by immunoSEQ multiplex PCR, the TCRdb table keeps only in-frame clones and is missing some. The sample yields about 59,000 clones, 65% to 90% seen once. The starting material was peripheral blood, obtained on day 0 of AZD1222 vaccination. The origin of the receptors is an adult in good health.

The chain links TRBV4-3 to TRBJ2-2; TRBD2 matches 7 bases. Germline values: CDR1 LGHNA, CDR2 YSLEER. This CDR3 has 15 residues. Trimming cost V 0 bases and J 4 bases; bases outside gene matches: 2. The CDR3 nucleotides are TGCGCCAGCAGCCAAGATGGGAGGGTCACCGGGGAGCTGTTTTTT. It specifies CASSQDGRVTGELFF.

This chain uses TRBV4-2 with TRBJ2-1, with 9 bases that match TRBD2. CDR1 and CDR2 from the germline V gene are LGHNA and YNFKEQ. This CDR3 has 16 amino acids. V lost 0 bases and J lost 8; bases outside the gene matches: 8. CDR3 residues: CASSQELAGLPHEQFF. For the CDR3, the DNA is TGTGCCAGCAGCCAAGAACTAGCGGGCCTTCCCCATGAGCAGTTCTTC.

This clone showed up just once. The rearrangement uses TRBV7-2 and TRBJ2-5; maybe TRBD2 (6 bases). The CDR3 is made up of 14 amino acids. The V end was cut by 4 bases, the J end by 2 bases, with 11 bases between. Germline V gene sequence: CDR1 SGHTA, CDR2 FQGNSA. The CDR3 nucleotides are TGTGCCAGCAGCTCCTCGGGAGTTCAAGAGACCCAGTACTTC. As protein: CASSSSGVQETQYF.

The chain couples TRBV27 to TRBJ2-1, with 9 positions matching TRBD2. The junction had 2 bases not matched to a gene; V was cut back by 8 bases and J by 0 bases. The CDR3 extends over 14 amino acids. CDR1 MNHEY and CDR2 SMNVEV come from the germline V gene (reference sequence). CDR3 nucleotides: TGTGCCAGCCATAGCGGGAGCTCCTACAATGAGCAGTTCTTC. Its protein is CASHSGSSYNEQFF.

J is TRBJ1-1 and V is TRBV27, with unresolved D. V was pared by 3 bases and J by 0 bases, with 5 bases between. This CDR3 region has 13 residues. Germline-derived CDR1 and CDR2 are MNHEY and SMNVEV (reference sequence). The CDR3 coding sequence is TGTGCCAGCAGTTTTTGGATGAACACTGAAGCTTTCTTT. Translation gives CASSFWMNTEAFF.

This chain connects TRBV10-2 to TRBJ2-3; D is undetermined. Germline V gene lookup returns CDR1 WSHSY and CDR2 SAAADI. The CDR3 is 12 amino acids. The V and J ends lost 6 bases and 4 bases respectively, with 8 bases between them. The CDR3 DNA sequence: TGCGCCAGCAGCGACGGCTCAGATACGCAGTATTTT. It specifies CASSDGSDTQYF.

The rearrangement uses TRBV2 and TRBJ1-6, with no clear D. V dropped 3 bases and J dropped 5 bases, with 2 bases sitting between them. The CDR3 loop spans 12 amino acids. Germline V gene lookup returns CDR1 SNHLY and CDR2 FYNNEI. CDR3 coding DNA: TGTGCCAGCAGTGAGAATAATTCACCCCTCCACTTT. It translates to CASSENNSPLHF.

The chain carries TRBV12-3 or TRBV12-4 and TRBJ1-4; possible D gene TRBD1, 5 bases. V was trimmed by 4 bases and J by 6 bases, leaving 9 bases between them. The CDR3 totals 13 residues. CDR3 sequence (DNA): TGTGCCAGCAGTTGGGGGACGGATGAAAAACTGTTTTTT. This translates into CASSWGTDEKLFF.

The chain has TRBV2 and TRBJ1-1; a weak D match, TRBD1 (6 bases). This CDR3 region has 13 residues. The germline V gene has CDR1 SNHLY and CDR2 FYNNEI. The germline V and J ends were trimmed by 6 bases and 1 base, with 9 bases remaining between them. The CDR3 sequence: CASRDSQNTEAFF. In nucleotides, the CDR3 is TGTGCCAGCAGGGACAGCCAGAACACTGAAGCTTTCTTT.

The V call is TRBV7-8, the J call TRBJ1-2, with D tentatively TRBD1 (5 bases). The CDR3 contains 18 residues. CDR1 SGHVS and CDR2 FQNEAQ come from the germline V gene. V lost 0 bases to trimming and J lost 0 bases, with 17 bases between them. The CDR3 DNA follows: TGTGCCAGCAGCTTAGCCTTCCAGGGCCGAAGGACTAACTATGGCTACACCTTC. Its protein is CASSLAFQGRRTNYGYTF.

The chain has TRBV15 and TRBJ1-2; the D is unclear. From germline, CDR1 is LNHNV and CDR2 YYDKDF (reference sequence). With 0 bases removed from V and 11 bases from J, the gap between germline ends came to 19 bases. This CDR3 spans 15 amino acids. In DNA, the CDR3 is TGTGCCACCAGCAGAGATTACGCACATTCAATAGGGTACACCTTC. As protein: CATSRDYAHSIGYTF.

The rearrangement joins TRBV3-1 (or the pseudogene TRBV3-2) to TRBJ1-1; D not certain. The CDR3 contains 12 residues. Germline loops: CDR1 LGHDT, CDR2 YNNKEL (reference sequence). V was pared by 3 bases and J by 5 bases, with 7 bases between. CDR3 amino acids: CASSQGGTEAFF. CDR3 nucleotides: TGTGCCAGCAGCCAGGGAGGGACTGAAGCTTTCTTT.

The chain has TRBV19 and TRBJ1-3; 7 nucleotides line up with TRBD1. The length of the CDR3 is 16 residues. The V segment lost 4 bases and the J segment 4 bases; nucleotides outside the gene matches: 10. Germline V CDR1 and CDR2: LNHDA, SQIVND (reference sequence). The CDR3 bases are TGTGCCAGTAGTAGTCGGACTCGGGACAGCGGAAACACCATATATTTT. This codes for CASSSRTRDSGNTIYF.

The chain couples TRBV28 to TRBJ1-5; D perhaps matches TRBD1 (5 bases). There are 12 residues in the CDR3. CDR1 is MDHEN and CDR2 is SYDVKM in the germline V gene. V lost 8 bases and J lost 1, with 6 bases in between. CDR3 bases: TGTGCCAGCGGGGGAAGCAATCAGCCCCAGCATTTT. Translation gives CASGGSNQPQHF.

The chain is built from TRBV9 and TRBJ2-7; D perhaps matches TRBD2 (6 bases). V lost 0 bases to trimming and J lost 2 bases, with 12 bases between them. From germline, CDR1 is SGDLS and CDR2 YYNGEE. The CDR3 covers 15 residues. CDR3 in DNA: TGTGCCAGCAGCGTAGCGGGTAGCGGAACCTACGAGCAGTACTTC. It encodes CASSVAGSGTYEQYF. The full variable domain, rest sourced from reference TRBV9 and TRBJ2-7, is DSGVTQTPKHLITATGQRVTLRCSPRSGDLSVYWYQQSLDQGLQFLIQYYNGEERAKGNILERFSAQQFPDLHSELNLSSLELGDSALYFCASSVAGSGTYEQYFGPGTRLTVT.

This clone has only one observation. The chain has TRBV6-1 and TRBJ2-1, with a weak D call TRBD2 (6 bases). The CDR3 consists of 14 residues. CDR1 MNHNS and CDR2 SASEGT come from the germline V gene. V dropped 3 bases and J dropped 10 bases, with 16 bases sitting between them. CDR3 bases: TGTGCCAGCAGTGAGGAGGGGACTGATACGGAGCAGTTCTTC. It encodes CASSEEGTDTEQFF.

The V call is TRBV28, the J call TRBJ2-1, with D possibly matching TRBD1 (6 bases). The CDR3 has 15 amino acids. Germline CDR1 is MDHEN and CDR2 is SYDVKM. With 4 bases removed from V and 0 bases from J, the gap between germline ends came to 10 bases. The CDR3 DNA sequence: TGTGCCAGCAGTTCCCAGGGGAACTCCTACAATGAGCAGTTCTTC. It translates to CASSSQGNSYNEQFF.

This chain links TRBV9 with TRBJ2-7, with TRBD2 matching over 14 bases. Germline-derived CDR1 and CDR2 are SGDLS and YYNGEE. The CDR3 consists of 16 residues. After removal of 3 bases from V and 5 bases from J, the junction contained 7 bases not matched to a gene. The DNA for the CDR3 is TGTGCCAGCAGCGCAGAACCGGGACTAGCGGGAGACGAGCAGTACTTC. Encoded protein: CASSAEPGLAGDEQYF.

The chain joins TRBV27 to TRBJ2-3, with D possibly matching TRBD2 (6 bases). The CDR3 totals 14 residues. V lost 5 bases, J lost 3 bases, and 12 bases lay in between. CDR1 and CDR2 (germline): MNHEY, SMNVEV (reference sequence). The CDR3 loop is CASSPPGVTDTQYF. DNA for the CDR3: TGTGCCAGCAGTCCACCGGGGGTAACAGATACGCAGTATTTT.

The V and J genes are TRBV12-5 and TRBJ1-5; D is unclear. Trimming left V 6 bases short and J 11 bases short, with 11 bases between. Germline loops: CDR1 LGHNT, CDR2 FRNRAP. The CDR3 runs to 11 residues. The CDR3 reads CASGTPWAQHF. The CDR3 DNA is TGTGCTAGTGGGACCCCTTGGGCCCAGCATTTT.

The J gene is TRBJ2-3, the V gene TRBV19; D could derive from TRBD1 or TRBD2 (5 bases each). The V gene's germline CDR1 is LNHDA and CDR2 SQIVND (reference sequence). The CDR3 spans 17 residues. Trimming removed 6 bases at V and 0 bases at J, with 19 bases between. The CDR3 reads CASRDSPGPLSTDTQYF. The CDR3 DNA sequence: TGTGCCAGTAGAGATTCCCCGGGACCCCTTAGCACAGATACGCAGTATTTT.